A selection of T cell receptor beta chains follows, all from one sample in a study of Graves' ophthalmopathy and Graves' hyperthyroidism. Each CDR3 protein is one row after TCRdb ran MiXCR on the multiplex PCR reads. The table includes a few hundred thousand distinct CDR3 sequences, 15% detected once. The material sequenced was peripheral blood. The receptors shown here come from a woman between 18 and 29 years old with stable Graves' hyperthyroidism. The CDR3 runs from the conserved cysteine through the conserved F or W. Fields, in order: D gene, clone size, J gene, V gene, CDR3 length, CDR3 DNA, CDR3 protein. D genes are given only for firm matches. Where a row states a size, it is once, few, many or the class of an expanded clone; other rows omit it.

d_gene: .; abundance: .; j_gene: TRBJ1-2; v_gene: TRBV19; len: 14; CDR3nt: TGTGCCAGTAGTATAGACGGCAAAGTCTATGGCTACACCTTC; CDR3aa: CASSIDGKVYGYTF
d_gene: .; abundance: once; j_gene: TRBJ1-1; v_gene: TRBV6-1; len: 13; CDR3nt: TGTGCCAGCAGGCGGGGCAGTAACACTGAAGCTTTCTTT; CDR3aa: CASRRGSNTEAFF
d_gene: .; abundance: many; j_gene: TRBJ2-2; v_gene: TRBV6-1; len: 13; CDR3nt: TGTGCCAGCAGTGCAGGGTTCGCCGGGGAGCTGTTTTTT; CDR3aa: CASSAGFAGELFF
d_gene: TRBD1; abundance: .; j_gene: TRBJ1-2; v_gene: TRBV30; len: 12; CDR3nt: TGTGCCTTGGGACAGGGGGCGCTTAGCTACACCTTC; CDR3aa: CALGQGALSYTF
d_gene: .; abundance: many; j_gene: TRBJ1-1; v_gene: TRBV6-1; len: 12; CDR3nt: TGTGCCAGCAGAGATCCGAACACTGAAGCTTTCTTT; CDR3aa: CASRDPNTEAFF
d_gene: TRBD1; abundance: many; j_gene: TRBJ2-7; v_gene: TRBV6-1; len: 15; CDR3nt: TGTGCCAGCAGCCTAGGATGGACAGGGGGCGACGAGCAGTACTTC; CDR3aa: CASSLGWTGGDEQYF
d_gene: .; abundance: .; j_gene: TRBJ1-1; v_gene: TRBV2; len: 17; CDR3nt: TGTGCCAGCAGCCCCTCGGGACGGCAGATAAGATATACTGAAGCTTTCTTT; CDR3aa: CASSPSGRQIRYTEAFF
d_gene: .; abundance: many; j_gene: TRBJ1-2; v_gene: TRBV7-2; len: 16; CDR3nt: TGTGCCAGCAGCTTACTGAGGGATATATCTAACTATGGCTACACCTTC; CDR3aa: CASSLLRDISNYGYTF
d_gene: .; abundance: many; j_gene: TRBJ1-1; v_gene: TRBV12-3/TRBV12-4; len: 12; CDR3nt: TGTGCCAGCAGTTTAGTGAGCGGTGGAGCTTTCTTT; CDR3aa: CASSLVSGGAFF
d_gene: .; abundance: .; j_gene: TRBJ2-7; v_gene: TRBV6-1; len: 14; CDR3nt: TGTGCCAGCAGTACGGGGACGGATACCTACGAGCAGTACTTC; CDR3aa: CASSTGTDTYEQYF
d_gene: .; abundance: .; j_gene: TRBJ1-2; v_gene: TRBV6-5; len: 17; CDR3nt: TGTGCCAGCAGTTACTCATTTGGGGGAGCGAATAACTATGGCTACACCTTC; CDR3aa: CASSYSFGGANNYGYTF
d_gene: .; abundance: many; j_gene: TRBJ1-2; v_gene: TRBV5-1; len: 15; CDR3nt: TGCGCCAGCAGCTTAAACACAGGAGGGGCCGGTGGCTACACCTTC; CDR3aa: CASSLNTGGAGGYTF
d_gene: .; abundance: many; j_gene: TRBJ1-6; v_gene: TRBV7-8; len: 15; CDR3nt: TGTGCCAGCAGCTTAGGGCCCCCCAAGGACTCACCCCTCCACTTT; CDR3aa: CASSLGPPKDSPLHF
d_gene: .; abundance: many; j_gene: TRBJ1-1; v_gene: TRBV6-1; len: 14; CDR3nt: TGTGCCAGCAGTGTACAGGGCCCGAACACTGAAGCTTTCTTT; CDR3aa: CASSVQGPNTEAFF
d_gene: .; abundance: many; j_gene: TRBJ1-2; v_gene: TRBV6-1; len: 13; CDR3nt: TGTGCCAGCAGGGACACCGGGGACTATGGCTACACCTTC; CDR3aa: CASRDTGDYGYTF
d_gene: .; abundance: many; j_gene: TRBJ2-5; v_gene: TRBV7-9; len: 17; CDR3nt: TGTGCCAGCAGCTCCTCTCGTATTTTCCGGGGCCAAGAGACCCAGTACTTC; CDR3aa: CASSSSRIFRGQETQYF
d_gene: .; abundance: many; j_gene: TRBJ1-1; v_gene: TRBV19; len: 18; CDR3nt: TGTGCCAGTAGTCGGGGGTGGCGGGTTATGGGTTGGGGCACTGAAGCTTTCTTT; CDR3aa: CASSRGWRVMGWGTEAFF
d_gene: TRBD2; abundance: many; j_gene: TRBJ2-7; v_gene: TRBV15; len: 17; CDR3nt: TGTGCCACCAGCAGAGATCTAGCGGGGGGGAGTACCTACGAGCAGTACTTC; CDR3aa: CATSRDLAGGSTYEQYF
d_gene: TRBD2; abundance: .; j_gene: TRBJ2-7; v_gene: TRBV10-3; len: 14; CDR3nt: TGTGCCATCAGTGACACTAGCGGGAGCCACGAGCAGTACTTC; CDR3aa: CAISDTSGSHEQYF
d_gene: .; abundance: many; j_gene: TRBJ2-5; v_gene: TRBV5-1; len: 12; CDR3nt: TGCGCCAGCAGCTTTACCAAAGAGACCCAGTACTTC; CDR3aa: CASSFTKETQYF
d_gene: .; abundance: .; j_gene: TRBJ1-1; v_gene: TRBV6-1; len: 12; CDR3nt: TGTGCCAGCAGTGCCGGGTCCGGTGAAGCTTTCTTT; CDR3aa: CASSAGSGEAFF
d_gene: .; abundance: many; j_gene: TRBJ1-1; v_gene: TRBV20-1; len: 13; CDR3nt: TGCAGTGCTAGTCTGGATCCGAACACTGAAGCTTTCTTT; CDR3aa: CSASLDPNTEAFF
d_gene: TRBD1; abundance: .; j_gene: TRBJ2-7; v_gene: TRBV7-8; len: 15; CDR3nt: TGTGCCAGCAGCCTTCCGGGACAGGAGTCATACGAGCAGTACTTC; CDR3aa: CASSLPGQESYEQYF
d_gene: .; abundance: few; j_gene: TRBJ1-6; v_gene: TRBV19; len: 13; CDR3nt: TGTGCCAGTAGTATGCGGTGGAGGGAATCCCTCCACTTT; CDR3aa: CASSMRWRESLHF
d_gene: TRBD2; abundance: many; j_gene: TRBJ2-7; v_gene: TRBV11-1; len: 16; CDR3nt: TGTGCCAGCAGCTGGGGGGGTAGGGATCCTTCCTACGAGCAGTACTTC; CDR3aa: CASSWGGRDPSYEQYF
d_gene: .; abundance: many; j_gene: TRBJ1-6; v_gene: TRBV5-6; len: 16; CDR3nt: TGTGCCAGCAGCTGGGGGGACCCCCTGTCTAATTCACCCCTCCACTTT; CDR3aa: CASSWGDPLSNSPLHF
d_gene: .; abundance: many; j_gene: TRBJ1-1; v_gene: TRBV15; len: 15; CDR3nt: TGTGCCACCAGCGGACGCCTGGGGTCAAACACTGAAGCTTTCTTT; CDR3aa: CATSGRLGSNTEAFF
d_gene: TRBD2; abundance: many; j_gene: TRBJ2-5; v_gene: TRBV11-2; len: 17; CDR3nt: TGTGCCAGCAGACAAGATATAGCGGGGGGTCTTCAAGAGACCCAGTACTTC; CDR3aa: CASRQDIAGGLQETQYF
d_gene: TRBD1; abundance: many; j_gene: TRBJ2-2; v_gene: TRBV5-1; len: 15; CDR3nt: TGCGCCAGCAGCTCGCGGACAGGCAGCACCGGGGAGCTGTTTTTT; CDR3aa: CASSSRTGSTGELFF
d_gene: .; abundance: many; j_gene: TRBJ2-7; v_gene: TRBV12-3/TRBV12-4; len: 14; CDR3nt: TGTGCCAGCAGCCCCTGGTCGGCTAACTACGAGCAGTACTTC; CDR3aa: CASSPWSANYEQYF
d_gene: .; abundance: many; j_gene: TRBJ1-2; v_gene: TRBV11-2; len: 16; CDR3nt: TGTGCCAGCAGCTTAGGACACCCGACAGGCGTCTATGGCTACACCTTC; CDR3aa: CASSLGHPTGVYGYTF
d_gene: TRBD1; abundance: many; j_gene: TRBJ1-5; v_gene: TRBV12-3/TRBV12-4; len: 16; CDR3nt: TGTGCCAGCAGTTTAGCGCGGGAGGGGGCAAATCAGCCCCAGCATTTT; CDR3aa: CASSLAREGANQPQHF
d_gene: .; abundance: .; j_gene: TRBJ2-7; v_gene: TRBV5-1; len: 15; CDR3nt: TGCGCCAGCAGCCCCGGGGGACTTAAGCCCTACGAGCAGTACTTC; CDR3aa: CASSPGGLKPYEQYF
d_gene: .; abundance: many; j_gene: TRBJ1-2; v_gene: TRBV25-1; len: 16; CDR3nt: TGTGCCAGCAGTAGCCTCAATCCGGGACCTAACTATGGCTACACCTTC; CDR3aa: CASSSLNPGPNYGYTF
d_gene: .; abundance: few; j_gene: TRBJ1-5; v_gene: TRBV10-3; len: 14; CDR3nt: TGTGCCATCAGTCCACAGGAGGCAAAGGGGCCCCAGCATTTT; CDR3aa: CAISPQEAKGPQHF